A selection of T cell receptor beta chains follows, all from one sample in a study of blood T cells in healthy people across ages. One entry per CDR3 protein results from TCRdb running MiXCR on the 5' RACE reads. The sample comprises some 900,000 distinct CDR3 sequences, about 48% of which are singletons, and 13% rests with the top ten. The specimen was blood. The receptors shown here come from a man younger than 45 in good health. CDR3s include the opening cysteine and the closing phenylalanine or tryptophan. A D gene is named only where the DNA matches it firmly. Rows give clone size only sometimes, using once, few, many, or a class for an expanded clone.

V gene	D gene	J gene	clone size	CDR3 DNA	CDR3 protein
TRBV5-5	-	TRBJ2-7	few	TGTGCCAGCAGCTTGGCAGTGACTGACGCCTACGAGCAGTACTTC	CASSLAVTDAYEQYF
TRBV28	-	TRBJ2-1	-	TGTGCCAGCGGGAGTCTCTACAATGAGCAGTTCTTC	CASGSLYNEQFF
TRBV12-3/TRBV12-4	-	TRBJ2-7	few	TGTGCCAGCAGTTTGAGTTTTCAGGGGACGGAGTTCTACGAGCAGTACTTC	CASSLSFQGTEFYEQYF
TRBV7-9	-	TRBJ1-5	few	TGTGCCAGCAGCTCACAGGGTGATCTCAATCAGCCCCAGCATTTT	CASSSQGDLNQPQHF
TRBV4-2	-	TRBJ2-5	-	TGTGCCAGCAGCCCGGGGGACGAGAGACAAGAGACCCAGTACTTC	CASSPGDERQETQYF
TRBV7-2	TRBD1	TRBJ1-1	-	TGTGCCAGCAGCGACACCAGGGGGAGGAACACTGAAGCTTTCTTT	CASSDTRGRNTEAFF
TRBV29-1	-	TRBJ1-2	-	TGCAGCGTTGAACGAGGGGGGGGCTATGGCTACACCTTC	CSVERGGGYGYTF
TRBV3-1	-	TRBJ1-2	few	TGTGCCAGCAGCCATAGGGGGGGCTCCAACTATGGCTACACCTTC	CASSHRGGSNYGYTF
TRBV6-6	TRBD2	TRBJ2-1	many	TGTGCCAGCAGTTACGAGGCTAGCGGCGGCCCCTACAATGAGCAGTTCTTC	CASSYEASGGPYNEQFF
TRBV5-1	-	TRBJ1-2	-	TGCGCCAGCAGCTACGGCAGGGGCAGGGATGGCTACACCTTC	CASSYGRGRDGYTF
TRBV6-4	TRBD2	TRBJ2-1	-	TGTGCCAGCAGTCTCAGCGGGGGGGAGAAGGAGCAGTTCTTC	CASSLSGGEKEQFF
TRBV6-5	-	TRBJ1-5	-	TGTGCCAGCCTGAGCGGTCAGCCCCAGCATTTT	CASLSGQPQHF
TRBV2	-	TRBJ2-1	-	TGTGCCAGCAGGGCATCCGGGACTCAAGTAGGCAATGAGCAGTTCTTC	CASRASGTQVGNEQFF
TRBV27	-	TRBJ1-5	-	TGTGCCAGCATGCGGAACAGGGCGGACAATCAGCCCCAGCATTTT	CASMRNRADNQPQHF
TRBV6-2/TRBV6-3	TRBD2	TRBJ2-2	-	TGTGCCAGCAGACGAGCGGGGGGGAACACCGGGGAGCTGTTTTTT	CASRRAGGNTGELFF
TRBV14	-	TRBJ2-3	-	TGTGCCAGCAGCCATCGGACCGCGGCGAGCACAGATACGCAGTATTTT	CASSHRTAASTDTQYF
TRBV28	-	TRBJ2-1	-	TGTGCCAGCACCCAGCCCAGACTGTACAATGAGCAGTTCTTC	CASTQPRLYNEQFF
TRBV20-1	-	TRBJ2-6	-	TGCAGTGCGGAAGAGCGACAGGCAAGGGCTGGGGCCAACGTCCTGACTTTC	CSAEERQARAGANVLTF
TRBV5-4	TRBD1	TRBJ2-3	-	TGTGCCAGCAGCTTGGAGGGACAGGGTGTCGATACGCAGTATTTT	CASSLEGQGVDTQYF
TRBV20-1	-	TRBJ2-7	-	TGCAGTGCTCCGATGAGGGTTACCTACGAGCAGTACTTC	CSAPMRVTYEQYF
TRBV20-1	TRBD2	TRBJ2-3	-	TGCAGTGCTCAGCAGACTAGCGGGGGGGCAGATACGCAGTATTTT	CSAQQTSGGADTQYF
TRBV27	-	TRBJ2-7	-	TGTGCCAGCAGTTTGGCAGGGCGGCGGTACGAGCAGTACTTC	CASSLAGRRYEQYF
TRBV7-2	-	TRBJ2-1	-	TGTGCCAGCAGCCCCCGCCGGAGCTCCTACAATGAGCAGTTCTTC	CASSPRRSSYNEQFF
TRBV7-9	-	TRBJ2-4	few	TGTGCCAGCAGCCTTGACAGGCAAGCCAAAAACATTCAGTACTTC	CASSLDRQAKNIQYF
TRBV6-1	-	TRBJ2-1	-	TGTGCCAGCACCACAAGAGGGGGGACGAAAGGTACCAATGAGCAGTTCTTC	CASTTRGGTKGTNEQFF
TRBV29-1	TRBD2	TRBJ2-1	-	TGCAGCGTTAGTGGGGGGGTGGAAAGCTCCTACAATGAGCAGTTCTTC	CSVSGGVESSYNEQFF
TRBV7-2	TRBD1	TRBJ1-2	-	TGTGCCAGCAGCGTCGACAGGGGCGCGAACTATGGCTACACCTTC	CASSVDRGANYGYTF
TRBV7-9	TRBD1	TRBJ2-7	-	TGTGCCAGCAGCTTCCTCCGGGACAGTAACAATGAGCAGTACTTC	CASSFLRDSNNEQYF